A single sample is the source of the 3 T cell receptor beta chains below, sequenced in a study of T cells after posttransplantation cyclophosphamide. Generated by immunoSEQ multiplex PCR, the TCRdb table keeps only in-frame clones and is missing some. The sample includes tens of thousands of clones, none of them occurring once. Material: PBMCs. The receptors originated from a man aged 45-60 years in good health, CMV-negative, and a related stem cell transplant donor.

At least ten counts were recorded for this clone. The chain employs TRBV10-3 and TRBJ2-7, with D perhaps matching TRBD1 (6 bases). The CDR3 runs to 15 residues. Germline CDR1 is ENHRY and CDR2 is SYGVKD. Trimming removed 10 bases from V and 0 bases from J, with 19 bases in between. The CDR3 DNA reads TGTGCCAGTTCCAGGGGACCCAGAAGCTCCTACGAGCAGTACTTC. It is translated as CASSRGPRSSYEQYF.

Only a few counts were recorded for this clone. The genes are TRBV6-6 and TRBJ2-5; 8 bases agree with TRBD1. The J call is uncertain, as TRBJ2-7 better fits the DNA end. This CDR3 region has 14 residues. Germline loops: CDR1 MNHNY, CDR2 SVGAGI (reference sequence). The CDR3 spells CASSYGQGTYEQYF. The CDR3 DNA is TGTGCCAGCAGTTATGGACAGGGCACCTACGAGCAGTACTTC.

This clone has ten or more counts. V is TRBV7-3 and J is TRBJ2-1, with 8 positions matching TRBD2. CDR3 length equals 18 residues. The germline V gene encodes CDR1 SGHTA and CDR2 FQGTGA. J gave up 7 bases and V 2 bases, and 16 bases lay outside the gene matches. In DNA form, the CDR3 reads TGTGCCAGCAGCTTAGGTCCCAGGCGAGCGGGAGTCGCGAATGAGCAGTTCTTC. Amino acid sequence: CASSLGPRRAGVANEQFF.